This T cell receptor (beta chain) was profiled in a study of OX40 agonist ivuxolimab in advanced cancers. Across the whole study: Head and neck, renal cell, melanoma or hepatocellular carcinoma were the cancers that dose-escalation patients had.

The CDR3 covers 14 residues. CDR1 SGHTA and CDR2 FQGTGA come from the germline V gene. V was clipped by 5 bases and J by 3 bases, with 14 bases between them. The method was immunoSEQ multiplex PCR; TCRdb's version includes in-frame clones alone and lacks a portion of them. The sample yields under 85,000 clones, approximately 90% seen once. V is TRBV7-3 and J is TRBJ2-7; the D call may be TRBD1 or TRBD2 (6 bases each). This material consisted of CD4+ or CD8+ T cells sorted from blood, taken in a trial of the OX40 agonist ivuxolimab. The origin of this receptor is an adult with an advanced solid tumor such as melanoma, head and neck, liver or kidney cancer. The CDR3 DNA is TGTGCCAGCAGCCCCGGGGGCAGGGTCTACGAGCAGTACTTC. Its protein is CASSPGGRVYEQYF.